This TCR beta chain was captured by sequencing in a study of T cell repertoires in cytomegalovirus infection. The wider study: Both recently identified HLA-C-restricted and well-studied HLA-B-restricted CMV epitopes were used in the study. Study-wide points: There were carriers of CMV plus the relevant HLA, and cumulative public TCR beta family frequency identified them.

Germline CDR1 and CDR2: SGDLS and YYNGEE. The length of the CDR3 is 15 residues. The V and J ends lost 5 bases and 4 bases, in that order; junction bases with no gene match: 8. TCRdb redid the calling of the reads with MiXCR, one entry per CDR3 protein. The sample contains 650,000 to 900,000 distinct CDR3 sequences, around a third of which appear only once. To note about this clonotype: No antigen is known for it.

This specimen was cultured CD8+ T cells from PBMCs, taken from culture after CMV antigen stimulation. The receptor's source is a human donor in good health (CMV status not recorded). Some clones in this sample may be carry-over from other donors' samples. The chain joins TRBV9 to TRBJ1-4, with 7 bases fitting TRBD1. The CDR3 sequence is CASSTPGQLNEKLFF. CDR3 DNA: TGTGCCAGCAGTACACCGGGACAGCTTAATGAAAAACTGTTTTTT. Full variable domain (remainder filled in from reference TRBV9 and TRBJ1-4): DSGVTQTPKHLITATGQRVTLRCSPRSGDLSVYWYQQSLDQGLQFLIQYYNGEERAKGNILERFSAQQFPDLHSELNLSSLELGDSALYFCASSTPGQLNEKLFFGSGTQLSVL.